This is a list of T cell receptor beta chains from one sample in a study of T cell responses to AZD1222 COVID-19 vaccine. Clones were sequenced by immunoSEQ multiplex PCR, and TCRdb holds only the in-frame ones, with some missing. The data show about 150,000 clones, with about 93% seen just once and less than 3.5% held by the top ten. The sample in question was peripheral blood, obtained on day 0 of MenACWY control vaccination. Every receptor here comes from an adult in good health. The conserved cysteine and the conserved F or W are not part of the CDR3 here. The order of the fields is D gene, clone size, CDR3 length, J gene, V gene, CDR3 protein. The D gene is left open where the match is weak. Clone size is given for some rows only: seen once, a few or many times, or a class if the clone is expanded.

d_gene: TRBD1
abundance: -
len: 12
j_gene: TRBJ2-5
v_gene: TRBV2
CDR3aa: ASSPGDRDRPRD

d_gene: TRBD1
abundance: -
len: 12
j_gene: TRBJ1-5
v_gene: TRBV28
CDR3aa: ASSPRQGKQPQH

d_gene: TRBD1
abundance: -
len: 12
j_gene: TRBJ2-7
v_gene: TRBV28
CDR3aa: ASSPSDRAYEQY

d_gene: -
abundance: -
len: 8
j_gene: TRBJ1-1
v_gene: TRBV12-3/TRBV12-4
CDR3aa: ASSLVQVF

d_gene: -
abundance: -
len: 13
j_gene: TRBJ1-2
v_gene: TRBV6-5
CDR3aa: ASSGQGVVNYGYT

d_gene: -
abundance: once
len: 12
j_gene: TRBJ1-3
v_gene: TRBV19
CDR3aa: ASRTQGSGNTIY

d_gene: -
abundance: -
len: 11
j_gene: TRBJ1-1
v_gene: TRBV10-1
CDR3aa: ASSTNAGTQAF

d_gene: -
abundance: -
len: 15
j_gene: TRBJ1-1
v_gene: TRBV4-1
CDR3aa: ASSQDTHRGVNTEAF

d_gene: -
abundance: -
len: 11
j_gene: TRBJ1-1
v_gene: TRBV11-2
CDR3aa: ASSPTQNTEAF

d_gene: -
abundance: -
len: 14
j_gene: TRBJ1-5
v_gene: TRBV19
CDR3aa: ASSKLAGAVHQPQH

d_gene: -
abundance: -
len: 12
j_gene: TRBJ1-2
v_gene: TRBV7-2
CDR3aa: ASSPSGLWDGYT

d_gene: -
abundance: -
len: 12
j_gene: TRBJ1-6
v_gene: TRBV2
CDR3aa: ASSEKQNNSPLH

d_gene: TRBD1
abundance: -
len: 12
j_gene: TRBJ1-1
v_gene: TRBV19
CDR3aa: ASGPTGGGTEAF

d_gene: -
abundance: -
len: 14
j_gene: TRBJ2-7
v_gene: TRBV4-1
CDR3aa: ASSQVRRRLRNEQY

d_gene: -
abundance: -
len: 11
j_gene: TRBJ2-7
v_gene: TRBV6-5
CDR3aa: ASRGLAVGEQY

d_gene: -
abundance: -
len: 13
j_gene: TRBJ2-7
v_gene: TRBV19
CDR3aa: ATEKGTSGHYEQY

d_gene: TRBD1
abundance: -
len: 12
j_gene: TRBJ1-2
v_gene: TRBV10-3
CDR3aa: AISGQGGFYGYT

d_gene: -
abundance: -
len: 15
j_gene: TRBJ2-6
v_gene: TRBV24-1
CDR3aa: ATSAKAGFSGANVLT

d_gene: TRBD2
abundance: -
len: 12
j_gene: TRBJ2-7
v_gene: TRBV5-6
CDR3aa: ASSLVSSGYEQY

d_gene: -
abundance: once
len: 10
j_gene: TRBJ2-7
v_gene: TRBV27
CDR3aa: ASSPDRNEQY

d_gene: TRBD2
abundance: -
len: 12
j_gene: TRBJ2-3
v_gene: TRBV10-3
CDR3aa: AISEREGTDTQY

d_gene: -
abundance: -
len: 14
j_gene: TRBJ2-1
v_gene: TRBV11-2
CDR3aa: ASSRWASFSYNEQF

d_gene: -
abundance: -
len: 9
j_gene: TRBJ2-1
v_gene: TRBV9
CDR3aa: ASSANNEQF

d_gene: -
abundance: -
len: 11
j_gene: TRBJ1-1
v_gene: TRBV6-6
CDR3aa: ASSFEESTEAF

d_gene: -
abundance: few
len: 13
j_gene: TRBJ1-2
v_gene: TRBV5-1
CDR3aa: ASSLGGQGYMGYT

d_gene: TRBD2
abundance: -
len: 16
j_gene: TRBJ2-2
v_gene: TRBV3-1/TRBV3-2
CDR3aa: ASAGKLWTSGFAGELF

d_gene: -
abundance: -
len: 14
j_gene: TRBJ1-1
v_gene: TRBV4-1
CDR3aa: ASSQEGDGMNTEAF

d_gene: -
abundance: -
len: 12
j_gene: TRBJ2-7
v_gene: TRBV19
CDR3aa: ALSPGRVSYEQY

d_gene: TRBD1
abundance: -
len: 17
j_gene: TRBJ2-4
v_gene: TRBV2
CDR3aa: ASSVPGTGIRIAKNIQY

d_gene: -
abundance: -
len: 10
j_gene: TRBJ1-2
v_gene: TRBV19
CDR3aa: ASSIFLGGYT

d_gene: TRBD1
abundance: -
len: 14
j_gene: TRBJ2-7
v_gene: TRBV5-1
CDR3aa: ASSPAQGAIPPEQY

d_gene: -
abundance: -
len: 13
j_gene: TRBJ1-1
v_gene: TRBV9
CDR3aa: ASSVDKYRGTEAF

d_gene: -
abundance: few
len: 11
j_gene: TRBJ2-7
v_gene: TRBV4-1
CDR3aa: ASSLDRTYEQY

d_gene: -
abundance: -
len: 14
j_gene: TRBJ2-2
v_gene: TRBV3-1/TRBV3-2
CDR3aa: ASSQEPRSNTGELF

d_gene: -
abundance: -
len: 12
j_gene: TRBJ2-5
v_gene: TRBV5-4
CDR3aa: ASSLVSSEETQY

d_gene: -
abundance: once
len: 11
j_gene: TRBJ1-1
v_gene: TRBV2
CDR3aa: ASISVARTEAF

d_gene: -
abundance: -
len: 13
j_gene: TRBJ2-1
v_gene: TRBV14
CDR3aa: ASSPLGWGYNEQF

d_gene: -
abundance: -
len: 8
j_gene: TRBJ1-2
v_gene: TRBV20-1
CDR3aa: SARDGGYT

d_gene: -
abundance: -
len: 14
j_gene: TRBJ1-3
v_gene: TRBV4-2
CDR3aa: ASSPRAAYSGNTIY

d_gene: -
abundance: -
len: 11
j_gene: TRBJ1-4
v_gene: TRBV4-2
CDR3aa: ASSQGGGWHLF

d_gene: TRBD1
abundance: -
len: 13
j_gene: TRBJ1-6
v_gene: TRBV28
CDR3aa: ASSSGQGAGSPLH

d_gene: TRBD1
abundance: -
len: 14
j_gene: TRBJ1-2
v_gene: TRBV4-2
CDR3aa: ASSQDLDRGYYGYT

d_gene: -
abundance: -
len: 12
j_gene: TRBJ2-5
v_gene: TRBV9
CDR3aa: ASSGGGAQETQY

d_gene: -
abundance: -
len: 15
j_gene: TRBJ1-2
v_gene: TRBV27
CDR3aa: ASSLSTETRANYGYT

d_gene: -
abundance: -
len: 11
j_gene: TRBJ1-5
v_gene: TRBV25-1
CDR3aa: ASSAGSNQPQH

d_gene: -
abundance: -
len: 12
j_gene: TRBJ2-5
v_gene: TRBV6-2/TRBV6-3
CDR3aa: ASSSRGVQETQY

d_gene: -
abundance: -
len: 12
j_gene: TRBJ2-5
v_gene: TRBV21-1
CDR3aa: ASSKGEGRETQY

d_gene: TRBD1
abundance: -
len: 12
j_gene: TRBJ1-5
v_gene: TRBV5-4
CDR3aa: ASSADRDNQPQH

d_gene: -
abundance: -
len: 10
j_gene: TRBJ1-2
v_gene: TRBV28
CDR3aa: ASSLPGRGYT

d_gene: TRBD2
abundance: -
len: 16
j_gene: TRBJ2-6
v_gene: TRBV4-1
CDR3aa: ASSLTGGASSGANVLT

d_gene: TRBD1
abundance: -
len: 13
j_gene: TRBJ2-5
v_gene: TRBV25-1
CDR3aa: ASGSQQGTWETQY

d_gene: TRBD1
abundance: -
len: 13
j_gene: TRBJ2-1
v_gene: TRBV2
CDR3aa: ASRQRGQTGNEQF

d_gene: -
abundance: -
len: 12
j_gene: TRBJ1-2
v_gene: TRBV28
CDR3aa: ASSFIGGNYGYT

d_gene: TRBD1
abundance: -
len: 12
j_gene: TRBJ1-1
v_gene: TRBV7-9
CDR3aa: ASSLSQTGTEAF

d_gene: TRBD1
abundance: -
len: 13
j_gene: TRBJ2-7
v_gene: TRBV20-1
CDR3aa: SASSRDRSSYEQY

d_gene: TRBD2
abundance: -
len: 14
j_gene: TRBJ2-3
v_gene: TRBV28
CDR3aa: ASSVLTSGRTDTQY

d_gene: TRBD2
abundance: -
len: 15
j_gene: TRBJ2-2
v_gene: TRBV7-8
CDR3aa: ASSLYTSGGTTGELF